This T cell receptor beta chain comes out of a study of blood T cell repertoires in COVID-19. Overall study context: PBMCs, B-cell-depleted T cells, or T cells were the source of the cDNA or gDNA that made up the material.

Assay used: immunoSEQ multiplex PCR; TCRdb lists only in-frame clones, some missing. The data contain 150,000 to 190,000 clones, approximately 86% of them singletons. CDR1 is MNHEY and CDR2 is SVGEGT in the germline V gene. The CDR3 covers 15 residues. V lost 6 bases to trimming and J lost 4 bases, with 16 bases between them. This sequence was found in a woman between 65 and 79 years old with acute or convalescent COVID-19. V is TRBV6-2 or TRBV6-3 and J is TRBJ1-5; D ambiguous. Sequenced material: peripheral blood. The CDR3 region is CASSREGWGNQPQHF. DNA of the CDR3: TGTGCCAGCAGCCGCGAGGGATGGGGAAATCAGCCCCAGCATTTT.